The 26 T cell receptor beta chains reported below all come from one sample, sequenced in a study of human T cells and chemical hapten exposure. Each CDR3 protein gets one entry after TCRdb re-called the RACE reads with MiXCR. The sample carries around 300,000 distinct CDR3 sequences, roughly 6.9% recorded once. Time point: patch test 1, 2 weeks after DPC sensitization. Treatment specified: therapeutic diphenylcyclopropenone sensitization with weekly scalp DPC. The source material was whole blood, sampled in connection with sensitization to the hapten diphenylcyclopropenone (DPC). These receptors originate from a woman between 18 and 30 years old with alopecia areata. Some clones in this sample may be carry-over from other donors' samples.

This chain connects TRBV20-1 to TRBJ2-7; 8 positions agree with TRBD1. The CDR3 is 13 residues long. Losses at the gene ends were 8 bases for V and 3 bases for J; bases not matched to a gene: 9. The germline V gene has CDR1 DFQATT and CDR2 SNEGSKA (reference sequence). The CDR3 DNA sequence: TGCAGTACGAGAACGGACAGGGACTACGAGCAGTACTTC. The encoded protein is CSTRTDRDYEQYF.

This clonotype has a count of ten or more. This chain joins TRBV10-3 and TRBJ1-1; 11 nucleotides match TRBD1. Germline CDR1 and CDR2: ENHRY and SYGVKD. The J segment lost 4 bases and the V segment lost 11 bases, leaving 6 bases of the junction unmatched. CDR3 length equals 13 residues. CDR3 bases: TGTGCCGCCGCCGGGACAGGGGGCACTGAAGCTTTCTTT. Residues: CAAAGTGGTEAFF.

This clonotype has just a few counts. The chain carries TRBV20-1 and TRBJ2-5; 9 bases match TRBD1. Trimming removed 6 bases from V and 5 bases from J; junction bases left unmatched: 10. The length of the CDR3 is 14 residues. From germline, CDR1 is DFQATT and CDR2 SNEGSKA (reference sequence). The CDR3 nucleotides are TGCAGTGCAAACCCGACAGGGGGGGCGGAGACCCAGTACTTC. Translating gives CSANPTGGAETQYF.

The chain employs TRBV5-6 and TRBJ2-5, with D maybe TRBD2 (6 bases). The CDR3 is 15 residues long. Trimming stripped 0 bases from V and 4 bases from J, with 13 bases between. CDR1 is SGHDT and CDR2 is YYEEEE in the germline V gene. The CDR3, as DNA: TGTGCCAGCAGCTTGGCGGCGGGGCTGGGAGAGACCCAGTACTTC. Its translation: CASSLAAGLGETQYF.

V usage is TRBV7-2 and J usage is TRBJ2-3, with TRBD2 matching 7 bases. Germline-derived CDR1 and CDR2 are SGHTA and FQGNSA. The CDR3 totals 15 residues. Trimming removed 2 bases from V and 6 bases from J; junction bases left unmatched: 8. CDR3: CASSLRPSGLDTQYF. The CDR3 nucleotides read TGTGCCAGCAGCTTAAGGCCTAGCGGTTTGGATACGCAGTATTTT.

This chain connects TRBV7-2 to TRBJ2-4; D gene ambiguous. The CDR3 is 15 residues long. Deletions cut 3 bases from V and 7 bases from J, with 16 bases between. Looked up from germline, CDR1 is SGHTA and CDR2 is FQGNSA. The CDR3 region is CASSLSVDKGNIQYF. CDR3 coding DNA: TGTGCCAGCAGCTTGAGTGTCGACAAAGGGAACATTCAGTACTTC. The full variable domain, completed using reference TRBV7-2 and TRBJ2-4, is GAGVSQSPSNKVTEKGKDVELRCDPISGHTALYWYRQSLGQGLEFLIYFQGNSAPDKSGLPSDRFSAERTGGSVSTLTIQRTQQEDSAVYLCASSLSVDKGNIQYFGAGTRLSVL.

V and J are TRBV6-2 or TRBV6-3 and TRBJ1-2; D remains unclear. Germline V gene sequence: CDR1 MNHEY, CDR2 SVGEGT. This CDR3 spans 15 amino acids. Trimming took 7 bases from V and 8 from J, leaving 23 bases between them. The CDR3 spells CASTPTRPPRSGYTF. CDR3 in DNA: TGTGCCAGCACCCCGACCAGGCCCCCTCGTTCCGGCTACACCTTC.

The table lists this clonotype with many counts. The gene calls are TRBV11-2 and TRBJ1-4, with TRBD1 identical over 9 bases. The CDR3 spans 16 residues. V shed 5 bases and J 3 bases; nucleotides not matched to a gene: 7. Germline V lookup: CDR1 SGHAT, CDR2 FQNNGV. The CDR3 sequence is CASSVNRGLANEKLFF. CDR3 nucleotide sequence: TGTGCCAGCAGCGTTAACAGGGGGCTAGCTAATGAAAAACTGTTTTTT.

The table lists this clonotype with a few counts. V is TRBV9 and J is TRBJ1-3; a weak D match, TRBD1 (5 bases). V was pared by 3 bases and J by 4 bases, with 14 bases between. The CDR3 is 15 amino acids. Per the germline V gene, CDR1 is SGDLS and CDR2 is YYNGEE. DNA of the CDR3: TGTGCCAGCAGCGCGGACATAAGTCTAGGAAACACCATATATTTT. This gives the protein CASSADISLGNTIYF.

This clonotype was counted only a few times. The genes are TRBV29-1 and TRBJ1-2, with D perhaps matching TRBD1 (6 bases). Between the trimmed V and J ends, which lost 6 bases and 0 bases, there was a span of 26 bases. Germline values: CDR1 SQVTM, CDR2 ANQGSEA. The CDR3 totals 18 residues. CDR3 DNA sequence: TGCAGCGTGGGGGCGAGAAGGACGTCTTTAATAGCTAACTATGGCTACACCTTC. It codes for CSVGARRTSLIANYGYTF.

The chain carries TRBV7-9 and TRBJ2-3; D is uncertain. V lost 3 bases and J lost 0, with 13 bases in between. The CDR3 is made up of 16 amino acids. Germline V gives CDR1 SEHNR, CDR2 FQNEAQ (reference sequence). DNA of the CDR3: TGTGCCAGCAGCTTTAGAGGTGCAGCTAGCACAGATACGCAGTATTTT. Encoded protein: CASSFRGAASTDTQYF.

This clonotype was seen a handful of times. The CDR3 DNA follows: TGTGCCAGCAGAGAAACAGGGTTAGCCAAAAACATTCAGTACTTC. This encodes CASRETGLAKNIQYF. The chain joins TRBV12-3 or TRBV12-4 to TRBJ2-4, with D possibly being TRBD1 (6 bases). This CDR3 region has 15 residues. The V end was cut by 6 bases, the J end by 0 bases, with 12 bases between.

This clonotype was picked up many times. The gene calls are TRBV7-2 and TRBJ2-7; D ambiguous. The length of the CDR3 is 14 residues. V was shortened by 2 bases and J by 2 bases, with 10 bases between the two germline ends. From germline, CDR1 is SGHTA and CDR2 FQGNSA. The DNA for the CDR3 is TGTGCCAGCAGCTTATTCGGCATTACCTACGAGCAGTACTTC. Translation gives CASSLFGITYEQYF.

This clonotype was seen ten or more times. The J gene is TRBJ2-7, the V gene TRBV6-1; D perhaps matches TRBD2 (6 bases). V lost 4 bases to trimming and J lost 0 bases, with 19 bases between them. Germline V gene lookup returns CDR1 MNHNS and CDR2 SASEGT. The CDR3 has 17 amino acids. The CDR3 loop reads CASSVFRTSFSSYEQYF. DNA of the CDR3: TGTGCCAGCAGTGTTTTTCGAACTAGCTTTAGCTCCTACGAGCAGTACTTC.

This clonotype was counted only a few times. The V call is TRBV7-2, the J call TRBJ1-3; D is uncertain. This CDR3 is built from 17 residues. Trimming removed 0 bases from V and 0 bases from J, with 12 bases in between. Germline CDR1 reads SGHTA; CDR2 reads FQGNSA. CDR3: CASSLARDTASGNTIYF. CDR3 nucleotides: TGTGCCAGCAGCTTAGCGCGAGACACCGCCTCTGGAAACACCATATATTTT.

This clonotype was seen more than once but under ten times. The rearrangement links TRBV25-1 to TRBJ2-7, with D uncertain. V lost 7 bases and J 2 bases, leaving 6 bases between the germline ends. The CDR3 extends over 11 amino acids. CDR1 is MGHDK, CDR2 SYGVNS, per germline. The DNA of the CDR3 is TGTGCCAGCACTGCCGCCTACGAGCAGTACTTC. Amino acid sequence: CASTAAYEQYF.

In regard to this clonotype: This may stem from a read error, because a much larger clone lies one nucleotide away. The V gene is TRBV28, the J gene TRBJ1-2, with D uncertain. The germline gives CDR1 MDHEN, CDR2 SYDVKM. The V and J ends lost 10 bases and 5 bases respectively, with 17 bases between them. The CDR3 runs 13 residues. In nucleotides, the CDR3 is TGTGCCAACAATCTGGCCGGAATTTATGGCTACACCTTC. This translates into CANNLAGIYGYTF.

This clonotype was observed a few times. In DNA, the CDR3 is TGTGCCAGCAGCTTTCTCCAGGGGGACTATGGCTACACCTTC. This gives the protein CASSFLQGDYGYTF. The chain has TRBV11-2 and TRBJ1-2, with 7 bases that match TRBD1. Germline CDR1 is SGHAT and CDR2 is FQNNGV. V gave up 3 bases and J gave up 3 bases; unmatched junction bases: 4. CDR3 length equals 14 residues.

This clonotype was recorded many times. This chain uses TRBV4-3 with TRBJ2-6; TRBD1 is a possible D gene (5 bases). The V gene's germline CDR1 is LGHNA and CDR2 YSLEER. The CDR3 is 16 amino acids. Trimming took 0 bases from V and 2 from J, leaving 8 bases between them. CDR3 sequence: CASSQDEGAGANVLTF. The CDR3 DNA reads TGCGCCAGCAGCCAAGATGAAGGGGCTGGGGCCAACGTCCTGACTTTC.

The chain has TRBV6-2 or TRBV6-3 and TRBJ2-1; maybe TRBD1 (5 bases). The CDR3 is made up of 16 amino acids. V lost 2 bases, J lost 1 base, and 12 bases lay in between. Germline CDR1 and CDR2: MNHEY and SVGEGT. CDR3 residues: CASSYRADTSYNEQFF. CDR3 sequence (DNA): TGTGCCAGCAGTTACCGGGCGGACACATCCTACAATGAGCAGTTCTTC.

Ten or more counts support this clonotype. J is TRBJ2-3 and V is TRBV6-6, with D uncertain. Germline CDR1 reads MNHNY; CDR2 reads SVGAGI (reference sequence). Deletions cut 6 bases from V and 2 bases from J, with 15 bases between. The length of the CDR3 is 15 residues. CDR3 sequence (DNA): TGTGCCAGCAGCCTCGGGCCCTCACTCACAGATACGCAGTATTTT. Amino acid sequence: CASSLGPSLTDTQYF.

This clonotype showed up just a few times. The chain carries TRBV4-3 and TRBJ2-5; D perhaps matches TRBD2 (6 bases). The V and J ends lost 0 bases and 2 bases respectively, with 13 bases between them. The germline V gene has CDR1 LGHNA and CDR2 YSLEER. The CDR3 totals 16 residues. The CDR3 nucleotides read TGCGCCAGCAGCCAAGATCTACAGAGCGGGCAAGAGACCCAGTACTTC. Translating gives CASSQDLQSGQETQYF.

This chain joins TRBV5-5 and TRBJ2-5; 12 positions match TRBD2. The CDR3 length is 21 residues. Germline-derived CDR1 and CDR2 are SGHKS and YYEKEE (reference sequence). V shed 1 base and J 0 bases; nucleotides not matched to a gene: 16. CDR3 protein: CASSLFSWTSGEINYQETQYF. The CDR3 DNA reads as TGTGCCAGCAGCTTGTTCTCCTGGACTAGCGGGGAAATTAATTACCAAGAGACCCAGTACTTC.

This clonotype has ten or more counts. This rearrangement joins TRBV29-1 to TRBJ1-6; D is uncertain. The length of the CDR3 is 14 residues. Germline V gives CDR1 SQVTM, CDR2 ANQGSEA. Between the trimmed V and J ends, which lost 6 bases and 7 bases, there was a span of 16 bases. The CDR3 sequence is CSVAYPGRNSPLHF. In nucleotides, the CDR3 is TGCAGCGTGGCATACCCGGGGAGAAATTCACCCCTCCACTTT.

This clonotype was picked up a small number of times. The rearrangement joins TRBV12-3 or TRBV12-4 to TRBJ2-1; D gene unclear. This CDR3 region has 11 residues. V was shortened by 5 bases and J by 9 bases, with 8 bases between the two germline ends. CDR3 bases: TGTGCCAGCAGTGCAATCAGTGAGCAGTTCTTC. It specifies CASSAISEQFF.

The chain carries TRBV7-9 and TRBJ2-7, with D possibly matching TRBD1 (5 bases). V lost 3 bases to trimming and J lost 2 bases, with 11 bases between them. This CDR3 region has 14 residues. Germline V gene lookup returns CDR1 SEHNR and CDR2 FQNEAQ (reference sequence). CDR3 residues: CASSLKGPTYEQYF. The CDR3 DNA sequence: TGTGCCAGCAGCTTGAAGGGGCCGACCTACGAGCAGTACTTC.